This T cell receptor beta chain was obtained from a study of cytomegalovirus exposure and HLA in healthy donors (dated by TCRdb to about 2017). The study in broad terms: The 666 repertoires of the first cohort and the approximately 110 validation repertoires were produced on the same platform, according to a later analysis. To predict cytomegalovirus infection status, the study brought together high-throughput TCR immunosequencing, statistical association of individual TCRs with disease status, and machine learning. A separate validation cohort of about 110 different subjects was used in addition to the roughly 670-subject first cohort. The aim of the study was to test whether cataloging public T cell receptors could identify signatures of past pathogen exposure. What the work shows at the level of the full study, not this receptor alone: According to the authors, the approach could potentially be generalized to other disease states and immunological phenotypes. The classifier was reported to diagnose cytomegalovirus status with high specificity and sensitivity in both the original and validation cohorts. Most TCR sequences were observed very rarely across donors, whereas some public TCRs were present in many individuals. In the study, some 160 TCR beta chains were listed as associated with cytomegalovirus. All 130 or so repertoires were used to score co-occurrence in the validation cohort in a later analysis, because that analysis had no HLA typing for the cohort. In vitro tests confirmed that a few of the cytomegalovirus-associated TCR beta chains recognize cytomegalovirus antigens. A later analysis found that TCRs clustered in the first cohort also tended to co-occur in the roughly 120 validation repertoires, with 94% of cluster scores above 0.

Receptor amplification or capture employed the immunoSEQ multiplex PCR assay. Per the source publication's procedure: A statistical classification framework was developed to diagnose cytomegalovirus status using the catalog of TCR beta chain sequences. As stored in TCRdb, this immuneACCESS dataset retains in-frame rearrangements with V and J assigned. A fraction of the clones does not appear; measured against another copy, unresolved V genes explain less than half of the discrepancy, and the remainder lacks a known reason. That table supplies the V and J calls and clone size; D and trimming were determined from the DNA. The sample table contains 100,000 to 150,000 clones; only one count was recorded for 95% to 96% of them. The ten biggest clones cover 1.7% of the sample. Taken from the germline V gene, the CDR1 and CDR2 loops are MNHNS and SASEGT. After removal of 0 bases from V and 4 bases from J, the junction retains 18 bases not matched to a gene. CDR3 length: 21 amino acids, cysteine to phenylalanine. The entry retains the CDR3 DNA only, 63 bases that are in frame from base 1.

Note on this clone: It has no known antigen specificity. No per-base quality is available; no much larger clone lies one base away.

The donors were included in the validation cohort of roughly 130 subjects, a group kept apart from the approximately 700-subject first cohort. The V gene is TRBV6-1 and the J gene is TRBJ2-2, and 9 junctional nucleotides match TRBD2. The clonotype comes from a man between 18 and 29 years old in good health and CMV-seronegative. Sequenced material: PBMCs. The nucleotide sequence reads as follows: TGTGCCAGCAGTGAAGCGTGGACATTAGGAGTGGCGGGAGGGCGCACCGGGGAGCTGTTTTTT. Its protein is CASSEAWTLGVAGGRTGELFF.